Shown below are 23 T cell receptor beta chains from a single sample sequenced in a study of blood T cell repertoires in COVID-19. Generated by immunoSEQ multiplex PCR, the TCRdb table keeps only in-frame clones and is missing some. Of about 35,000 clones listed, around 77% are singletons. Sequenced material: peripheral blood. The receptor source for this set is a human donor in a cohort sampled during active COVID-19.

The V and J genes are TRBV2 and TRBJ2-1, with 9 bases aligning to TRBD2. There are 13 residues in the CDR3. CDR1 is SNHLY, CDR2 FYNNEI, per germline. V lost 7 bases and J lost 7; bases outside the gene matches: 5. CDR3 loop: CASNPTSGNEQFF. The CDR3 region has the DNA TGTGCCAGCAACCCCACTAGCGGGAATGAGCAGTTCTTC.

The chain employs TRBV19 and TRBJ2-3; D is unclear. Trimming took off 0 bases at V and 0 bases at J, with 7 bases between the two ends. Germline assignment: CDR1 LNHDA and CDR2 SQIVND (reference sequence). The CDR3 is 15 residues long. The chain's CDR3 is CASSIDQSSTDTQYF. CDR3 nucleotides: TGTGCCAGTAGTATAGACCAGTCTAGCACAGATACGCAGTATTTT.

V gene TRBV5-1 combines with J gene TRBJ2-1; weak D call: TRBD2 (7 bases). The CDR3 covers 16 residues. In germline, CDR1 is SGHRS, CDR2 YFSETQ. Trimming shortened V by 0 bases and J by 3 bases, and 13 bases separated the two germline ends. For the CDR3, the DNA is TGCGCCAGCAGCTTGGGTGGGGGGGCTGGCTACAATGAGCAGTTCTTC. Translating it yields CASSLGGGAGYNEQFF.

V gene TRBV19 combines with J gene TRBJ2-3, with 7 bases aligning to TRBD2. Per germline, CDR1 LNHDA and CDR2 SQIVND (reference sequence). V lost 3 bases to trimming and J lost 0 bases; unmatched junction nucleotides: 3. This CDR3 spans 15 amino acids. The CDR3 bases are TGTGCCAGTAGTATGCTAGCGGCTAGCACAGATACGCAGTATTTT. Translated: CASSMLAASTDTQYF. Complete variable domain (other parts from reference TRBV19 and TRBJ2-3): DGGITQSPKYLFRKEGQNVTLSCEQNLNHDAMYWYRQDPGQGLRLIYYSQIVNDFQKGDIAEGYSVSREKKESFPLTVTSAQKNPTAFYLCASSMLAASTDTQYFGPGTRLTVL.

The gene calls are TRBV29-1 and TRBJ1-1; D unclear. Germline CDR1 SQVTM, CDR2 ANQGSEA. The CDR3 has 12 amino acids. CDR3 amino acids: CGARETNTEAFF. The CDR3 nucleotides are TGCGGAGCAAGAGAGACGAACACTGAAGCTTTCTTT.

The genes are TRBV7-6 and TRBJ2-7, with D perhaps matching TRBD1 (6 bases). The ends were cut back, 5 bases at V and 3 bases at J, with 26 bases in the middle. The CDR3 sequence is 18 residues long. Looked up from germline, CDR1 is SGHVS and CDR2 is FNYEAQ. The CDR3 DNA reads as TGTGCCAGCAGCCCAGCCCTGTGGCAGGGGACCTCAAACTACGAGCAGTACTTC. Translated: CASSPALWQGTSNYEQYF. Based on the CDR3 plus reference TRBV7-6 and TRBJ2-7, the full variable domain is GAGVSQSPRYKVTKRGQDVALRCDPISGHVSLYWYRQALGQGPEFLTYFNYEAQQDKSGLPNDRFSAERPEGSISTLTIQRTEQRDSAMYRCASSPALWQGTSNYEQYFGPGTRLTVT.

In its sample, this clone is medium-sized. The chain joins TRBV12-1 to TRBJ2-5; whether TRBD1, the table's D call, matches the DNA was not checked. TRBV12-1 is described as a pseudogene. The CDR3 loop spans 15 amino acids. CDR3 protein: CASSCRRDIQETQYF. The CDR3 DNA reads TGTGCCAGCAGCTGCCGCCGGGACATCCAAGAGACCCAGTACTTC.

This chain connects TRBV6-2 or TRBV6-3 to TRBJ1-2; D perhaps matches TRBD1 (5 bases). This CDR3 region has 13 residues. Per germline, CDR1 MNHEY and CDR2 SVGEGT. V lost 4 bases and J 8 bases, leaving 14 bases between the germline ends. This CDR3 reads CASSFQGFGGYTF. The CDR3 DNA is TGTGCCAGCAGTTTTCAGGGCTTCGGAGGCTACACCTTC.

The rearrangement uses TRBV5-6 and TRBJ2-5; weak D call: TRBD2 (5 bases). Trimming pared 8 bases from V and 1 base from J, leaving 12 bases between. There are 13 residues in the CDR3. The germline gives CDR1 SGHDT, CDR2 YYEEEE. For the CDR3, the DNA is TGTGCCAGTTCTACGGGGATCCAAGAGACCCAGTACTTC. Its translation: CASSTGIQETQYF.

This chain uses TRBV7-2 with TRBJ2-7; D remains unclear. CDR1 and CDR2 from the germline V gene are SGHTA and FQGNSA. Trimming took 1 base from V and 1 from J, leaving 8 bases between them. This CDR3 region has 14 residues. The CDR3 nucleotides read TGTGCCAGCAGCTTAGGACGGAGATCCTACGAGCAGTACTTC. Protein sequence: CASSLGRRSYEQYF. Based on the CDR3 plus reference TRBV7-2 and TRBJ2-7, the full variable domain is GAGVSQSPSNKVTEKGKDVELRCDPISGHTALYWYRQSLGQGLEFLIYFQGNSAPDKSGLPSDRFSAERTGGSVSTLTIQRTQQEDSAVYLCASSLGRRSYEQYFGPGTRLTVT.

The chain recombines TRBV6-4 with TRBJ2-5, with 7 bases matching TRBD2. The germline V gene encodes CDR1 MRHNA and CDR2 SNTAGT. CDR3 length: 16 amino acids. V trimming: 7 bases; J trimming: 1 base; junction bases outside the gene matches: 12. The CDR3 DNA reads TGTGCCAGCACGACTCTTACCTGGGGGGGCCAAGAGACCCAGTACTTC. Its translation is CASTTLTWGGQETQYF.

Only a few counts were recorded for this clone. J is TRBJ2-1 and V is TRBV27; TRBD2 matches 11 bases. Germline V CDR1 and CDR2: MNHEY, SMNVEV (reference sequence). This CDR3 has 15 amino acids. The V and J ends lost 2 bases and 6 bases, in that order; junction bases with no gene match: 3. The CDR3 nucleotides read TGTGCCAGCAGTTTACGACTAGCGGGGACCAATGAGCAGTTCTTC. Amino acid sequence: CASSLRLAGTNEQFF.

The chain employs TRBV7-6 and TRBJ2-2, with 11 bases identical to TRBD2. Germline V gene data show CDR1 as SGHVS and CDR2 as FNYEAQ. The CDR3 extends over 18 amino acids. J was trimmed by 0 bases and V by 5 bases; bases with no gene match: 8. The CDR3 region has the DNA TGTGCCAGCAGCCTCATAGCGGGAGGGGGCTCGAACACCGGGGAGCTGTTTTTT. This codes for CASSLIAGGGSNTGELFF.

The chain carries TRBV6-5 and TRBJ2-1, with 7 bases matching TRBD2. This CDR3 spans 14 amino acids. The germline V gene encodes CDR1 MNHEY and CDR2 SVGAGI. V gave up 8 bases and J gave up 3 bases; unmatched junction bases: 7. The CDR3 sequence is CASGSGALYNEQFF. CDR3 DNA: TGTGCCAGCGGAAGCGGGGCCCTCTACAATGAGCAGTTCTTC.

CDR3 loop: CASSPRGGLREQYF. In DNA, the CDR3 is TGTGCCAGCAGCCCCCGCGGGGGCCTTCGGGAGCAGTACTTC. This rearrangement joins TRBV6-2 or TRBV6-3 to TRBJ2-7; a possible D gene is TRBD2 (7 bases). The V and J ends lost 6 bases and 7 bases respectively, with 19 bases between them. CDR1 and CDR2 from the germline V gene are MNHEY and SVGEGT. There are 14 residues in the CDR3.

The chain combines TRBV5-1 with TRBJ2-1, with TRBD2 identical over 8 bases. V lost 0 bases, J lost 8 bases, and 10 bases stayed unmatched. The CDR3 spans 16 residues. Germline V gives CDR1 SGHRS, CDR2 YFSETQ. The CDR3 DNA reads as TGCGCCAGCAGCTTGGGTATCGGGAGGGCCAGCGATGAGCAGTTCTTC. It encodes CASSLGIGRASDEQFF.

The CDR3 loop is CASTNEGNQPQHF. The CDR3 nucleotides read TGTGCCAGCACCAATGAGGGAAATCAGCCCCAGCATTTT. The chain joins TRBV7-2 to TRBJ1-5; D is unclear. The CDR3 totals 13 residues. Germline assignment: CDR1 SGHTA and CDR2 FQGNSA. The V end lost 7 bases, the J end lost 4 bases, and 11 bases lay between the germline ends.

J is TRBJ2-7 and V is TRBV5-6; D call uncertain. The CDR3 is made up of 14 amino acids. V shed 2 bases and J shed 2 bases, with 11 bases lying between them. Per germline, CDR1 SGHDT and CDR2 YYEEEE. The CDR3 spells CASSFRPGAYEQYF. CDR3 nucleotides: TGTGCCAGCAGCTTTCGCCCGGGTGCCTACGAGCAGTACTTC. Full variable domain (remainder filled in from reference TRBV5-6 and TRBJ2-7): DAGVTQSPTHLIKTRGQQVTLRCSPKSGHDTVSWYQQALGQGPQFIFQYYEEEERQRGNFPDRFSGHQFPNYSSELNVNALLLGDSALYLCASSFRPGAYEQYFGPGTRLTVT.

V usage is TRBV11-2 and J usage is TRBJ2-5; D gene uncertain. Per germline, CDR1 SGHAT and CDR2 FQNNGV. The CDR3 runs to 16 residues. The germline V and J ends were trimmed by 2 bases and 1 base, with 14 bases remaining between them. The DNA for the CDR3 is TGTGCCAGCAGCTTACGTTCACAGAGCCTCCAAGAGACCCAGTACTTC. It is translated as CASSLRSQSLQETQYF.

This clone appeared a few times. This chain joins TRBV5-4 and TRBJ2-3; D is undetermined. There are 14 residues in the CDR3. V gave up 0 bases and J gave up 5 bases, with 10 bases separating them. The V gene's germline CDR1 is SGHNT and CDR2 YYREEE (reference sequence). CDR3 residues: CASSLDPGGDTQYF. The CDR3 nucleotides read TGTGCCAGCAGCTTGGATCCGGGTGGAGATACGCAGTATTTT.

The chain uses TRBV4-2 and TRBJ2-4; 7 positions agree with TRBD1. The ends lost 0 bases at V and 2 bases at J; junction bases unmatched: 4. Germline CDR1 reads LGHNA; CDR2 reads YNFKEQ. The CDR3 totals 16 residues. Written as DNA, the CDR3 is TGTGCCAGCAGCCAAGATCCGGGACAGCCCAAAAACATTCAGTACTTC. Residues: CASSQDPGQPKNIQYF.

CDR3 amino acids: CASKTLRAGDNQPQHF. CDR3 coding DNA: TGTGCCAGTAAAACCCTTCGAGCAGGGGACAATCAGCCCCAGCATTTT. The rearrangement links TRBV19 to TRBJ1-5; possibly TRBD1 for D (6 bases). Germline lookup yields CDR1 LNHDA and CDR2 SQIVND (reference sequence). V was shortened by 7 bases and J by 3 bases, with 19 bases between the two germline ends. The CDR3 runs 16 residues.

V and J are TRBV7-2 and TRBJ2-5; D uncertain. CDR1 SGHTA and CDR2 FQGNSA come from the germline V gene. The CDR3 runs to 13 residues. V gave up 1 base and J gave up 4 bases, with 7 bases separating them. The CDR3 protein is CASSLDYTETQYF. In nucleotides, the CDR3 is TGTGCCAGCAGCTTAGACTACACAGAGACCCAGTACTTC.